The source of this T cell receptor beta chain is a study of blood T cell repertoires in COVID-19. Study-wide context: Researchers got acute and convalescent COVID-19 samples from the United States, Italy and Spain. PBMCs, B-cell-depleted T cells, or T cells provided the cDNA or gDNA that made up the material.

Method: immunoSEQ multiplex PCR; TCRdb's copy keeps in-frame clones and lacks some. The sample holds about 250,000 clones; 80% to 90% are singletons and the top ten take approximately 2.5%. The study recruited people aged 18 to 89 years across around 23 US areas. Before being deemed recovered, Cohort 3 donors had two negative PCRs, clearance, or symptom resolution. The specimen was PBMCs or T cells enriched from blood (not recorded which). This clonotype originated in a young woman who had recovered from COVID-19.

Here the CDR3 reads CASSELMGEAEQFF. CDR3 DNA: TGTGCCAGCAGTGAGCTCATGGGGGAGGCTGAGCAGTTCTTC. The rearrangement uses TRBV6-4 and TRBJ2-1, with D possibly being TRBD2 (6 bases). The CDR3 spans 14 residues. Trimming pared 3 bases from V and 9 bases from J, leaving 15 bases between. Germline CDR1 reads MRHNA; CDR2 reads SNTAGT.